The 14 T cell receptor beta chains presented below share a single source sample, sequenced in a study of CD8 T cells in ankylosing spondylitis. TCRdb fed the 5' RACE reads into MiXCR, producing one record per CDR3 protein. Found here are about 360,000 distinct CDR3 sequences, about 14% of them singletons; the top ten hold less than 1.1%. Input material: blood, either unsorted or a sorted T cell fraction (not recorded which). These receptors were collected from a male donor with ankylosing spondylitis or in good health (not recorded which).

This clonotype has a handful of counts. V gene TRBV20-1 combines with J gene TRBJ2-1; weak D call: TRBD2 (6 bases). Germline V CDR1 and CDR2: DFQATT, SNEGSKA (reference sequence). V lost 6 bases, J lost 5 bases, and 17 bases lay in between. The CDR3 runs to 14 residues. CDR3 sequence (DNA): TGCAGTGCCGGTAGCGGCGGGGTCAACAATGAGCAGTTCTTC. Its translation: CSAGSGGVNNEQFF.

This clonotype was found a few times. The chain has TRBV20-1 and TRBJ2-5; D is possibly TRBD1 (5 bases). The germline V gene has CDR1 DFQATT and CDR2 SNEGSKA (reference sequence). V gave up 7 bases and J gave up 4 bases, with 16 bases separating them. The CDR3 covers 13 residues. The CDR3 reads CSVGKGQGETQYF. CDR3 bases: TGCAGTGTTGGGAAGGGCCAGGGAGAGACCCAGTACTTC.

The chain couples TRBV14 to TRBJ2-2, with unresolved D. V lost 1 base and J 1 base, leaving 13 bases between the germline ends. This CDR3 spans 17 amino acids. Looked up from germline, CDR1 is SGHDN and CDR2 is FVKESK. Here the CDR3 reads CASSQVETTWNTGELFF. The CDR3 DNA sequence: TGTGCCAGCAGCCAAGTGGAGACGACCTGGAACACCGGGGAGCTGTTTTTT.

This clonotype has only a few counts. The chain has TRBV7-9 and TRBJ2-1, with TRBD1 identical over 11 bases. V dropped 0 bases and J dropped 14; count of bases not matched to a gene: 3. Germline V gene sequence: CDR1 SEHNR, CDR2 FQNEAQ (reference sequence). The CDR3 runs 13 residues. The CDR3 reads CASSLAGTGGEFF. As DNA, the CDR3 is TGTGCCAGCAGCTTAGCTGGGACAGGGGGTGAGTTCTTC.

The CDR3 loop is CASTWEGLNTEAFF. The DNA of the CDR3 is TGTGCCAGCACTTGGGAGGGCTTGAACACTGAAGCTTTCTTT. This chain connects TRBV7-9 to TRBJ1-1; the D is unclear. Germline-derived CDR1 and CDR2 are SEHNR and FQNEAQ (reference sequence). This CDR3 is 14 amino acids long. The V and J ends lost 7 bases and 0 bases respectively, with 12 bases between them.

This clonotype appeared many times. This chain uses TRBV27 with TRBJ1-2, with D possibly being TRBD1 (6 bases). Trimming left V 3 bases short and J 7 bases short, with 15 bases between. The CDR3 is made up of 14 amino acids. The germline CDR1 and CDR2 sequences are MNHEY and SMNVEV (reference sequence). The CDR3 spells CASSLNRGEAGYTF. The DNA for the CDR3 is TGTGCCAGCAGTTTGAATAGGGGGGAGGCTGGCTACACCTTC.

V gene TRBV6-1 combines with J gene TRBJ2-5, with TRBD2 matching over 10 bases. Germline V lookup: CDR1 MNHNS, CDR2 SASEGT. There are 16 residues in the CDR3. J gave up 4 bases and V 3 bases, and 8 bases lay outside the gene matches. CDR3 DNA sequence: TGTGCCAGCAGTGACACACTAGCGGGGCATGGAGAGACCCAGTACTTC. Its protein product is CASSDTLAGHGETQYF.

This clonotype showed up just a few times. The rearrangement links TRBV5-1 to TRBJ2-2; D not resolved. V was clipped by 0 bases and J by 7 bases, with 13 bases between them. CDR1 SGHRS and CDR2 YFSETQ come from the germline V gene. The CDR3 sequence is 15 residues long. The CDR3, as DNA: TGCGCCAGCAGCTTGGAATCCCCTCTGATCGGGGAGCTGTTTTTT. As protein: CASSLESPLIGELFF.

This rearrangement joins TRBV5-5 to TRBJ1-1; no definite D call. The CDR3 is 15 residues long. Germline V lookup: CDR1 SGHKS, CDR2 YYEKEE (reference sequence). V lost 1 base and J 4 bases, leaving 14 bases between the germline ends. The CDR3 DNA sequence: TGTGCCAGCAGCTTGATCGACTGGTTGGGCACTGAAGCTTTCTTT. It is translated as CASSLIDWLGTEAFF.

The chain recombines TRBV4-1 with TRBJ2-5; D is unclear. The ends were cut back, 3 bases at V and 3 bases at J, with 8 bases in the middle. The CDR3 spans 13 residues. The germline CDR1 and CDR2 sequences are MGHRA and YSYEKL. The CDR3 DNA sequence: TGCGCCAGCAGCCACGTCTTGGAAGAGACCCAGTACTTC. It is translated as CASSHVLEETQYF.

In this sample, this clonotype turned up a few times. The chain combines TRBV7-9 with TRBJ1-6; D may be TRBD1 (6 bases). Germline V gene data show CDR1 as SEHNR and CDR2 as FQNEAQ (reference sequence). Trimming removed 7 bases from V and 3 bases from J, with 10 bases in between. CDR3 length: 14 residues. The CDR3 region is CASTGALYNSPLHF. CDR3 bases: TGTGCCAGCACAGGGGCCCTCTATAATTCACCCCTCCACTTT.

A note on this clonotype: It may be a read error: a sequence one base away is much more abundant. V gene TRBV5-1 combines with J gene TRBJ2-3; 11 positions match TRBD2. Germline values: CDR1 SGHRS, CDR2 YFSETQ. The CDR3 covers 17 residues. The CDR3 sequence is CASSALTSGTSTDMQYF. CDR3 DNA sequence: TGCGCCAGCAGCGCCTTGACTAGCGGGACTAGCACAGATATGCAGTATTTT.

The CDR3, as DNA: TGTGCCAGCAGTTTGCGGGGAAAAAATCAGCCCCAGCATTTT. Translating gives CASSLRGKNQPQHF. The chain recombines TRBV12-3 or TRBV12-4 with TRBJ1-5; D not resolved. V lost 3 bases and J 4 bases, leaving 10 bases between the germline ends. The CDR3 runs to 14 residues.

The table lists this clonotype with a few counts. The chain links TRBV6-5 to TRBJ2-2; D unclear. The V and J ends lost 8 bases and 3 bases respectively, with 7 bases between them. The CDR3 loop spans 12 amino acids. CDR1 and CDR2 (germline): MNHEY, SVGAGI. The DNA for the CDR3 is TGTGCCAGCCGTGGTGACACCGGGGAGCTGTTTTTT. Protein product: CASRGDTGELFF.